The 21 T cell receptor beta chains listed next were all sequenced from one sample in a study of cytomegalovirus exposure and HLA in healthy donors (dated by TCRdb to the late 2010s). The library was built by means of the immunoSEQ multiplex PCR assay. A mixture of 60 forward primers for TCR Vbeta segments and 13 reverse primers for TCR Jbeta segments was used in the multiplex PCR. TCRdb took this table from immuneACCESS and kept in-frame rearrangements with V and J called. Such tables lack part of the clones; where checked against another copy, unresolved V genes explain under half of the gap, and the rest is unexplained. Present in this sample are 130,000 to 150,000 clones, over 65% of which were seen just once. The top ten hold 3% of the sample. The sequenced sample consisted of PBMCs. The receptor source for this set is a man aged 35 to 55 in good health and CMV-seropositive.

V usage is TRBV6-5 and J usage is TRBJ2-3, with 7 bases aligning to TRBD1. The CDR3 is 15 amino acids. The V and J ends lost 5 bases and 4 bases, in that order; junction bases with no gene match: 9. Germline loops: CDR1 MNHEY, CDR2 SVGAGI. CDR3 region: CASSPEQGMADTQYF. The DNA of the CDR3 is TGTGCCAGCAGTCCGGAACAGGGGATGGCAGATACGCAGTATTTT.

The count of this clone is one. The gene calls are TRBV5-1 and TRBJ1-6; 7 nucleotides line up with TRBD1. The CDR3 runs 17 residues. V lost 3 bases, J lost 0 bases, and 6 bases stayed unmatched. Germline V CDR1 and CDR2: SGHRS, YFSETQ. In nucleotides, the CDR3 is TGCGCCAGCAGCTCGACGGCAGGGGGCTCCTATAATTCACCCCTCCACTTT. It specifies CASSSTAGGSYNSPLHF.

Turning to this clone: This same CDR3 is encoded by further DNA sequences in the sample. This rearrangement joins TRBV5-4 to TRBJ1-3; 7 bases are a match to TRBD1. Looked up from germline, CDR1 is SGHNT and CDR2 is YYREEE (reference sequence). V gave up 2 bases and J gave up 4 bases; unmatched junction bases: 3. The CDR3 sequence is 14 residues long. The CDR3 coding sequence is TGTGCCAGCAGCTTACAGGGGCCAGGAAACACCATATATTTT. It translates to CASSLQGPGNTIYF. The entire variable domain, with the rest obtained from reference TRBV5-4 and TRBJ1-3, is as follows: ETGVTQSPTHLIKTRGQQVTLRCSSQSGHNTVSWYQQALGQGPQFIFQYYREEENGRGNFPPRFSGLQFPNYSSELNVNALELDDSALYLCASSLQGPGNTIYFGEGSWLTVV.

V is TRBV6-5 and J is TRBJ2-3; D is ambiguous. CDR1 and CDR2 from the germline V gene are MNHEY and SVGAGI. The V and J ends lost 2 bases and 3 bases respectively, with 6 bases between them. The CDR3 extends over 13 amino acids. CDR3 sequence (DNA): TGTGCCAGCAGTTACGTTGTAACAGATACGCAGTATTTT. The encoded protein is CASSYVVTDTQYF.

The rearrangement joins TRBV7-8 to TRBJ1-3; D is undetermined. The CDR3 contains 15 residues. Germline V gene data show CDR1 as SGHVS and CDR2 as FQNEAQ. V lost 2 bases, J lost 3 bases, and 11 bases lay in between. CDR3 region: CASSLTSSGGNTIYF. Written as DNA, the CDR3 is TGTGCCAGCAGCTTAACATCTTCGGGTGGAAACACCATATATTTT.

This clone was observed once. This chain connects TRBV30 to TRBJ1-3; D call uncertain. In germline, CDR1 is GTSNPN, CDR2 SVGIG (reference sequence). Trimming shortened V by 4 bases and J by 0 bases, and 10 bases separated the two germline ends. This CDR3 contains 14 residues. In DNA, the CDR3 is TGTGCCTGGACTGAGGATACCTCTGGAAACACCATATATTTT. Its translation: CAWTEDTSGNTIYF.

The V gene is TRBV5-1, the J gene TRBJ2-2; the match to TRBD2 covers 11 bases. Germline trimming cut 5 bases from V and 5 bases from J; bases unmatched to any gene: 5. Germline loops: CDR1 SGHRS, CDR2 YFSETQ. This CDR3 comprises 15 residues. The CDR3 region is CASRIGTSGTGELFF. Written as DNA, the CDR3 is TGCGCCAGCAGGATCGGGACTAGCGGAACCGGGGAGCTGTTTTTT. The variable domain in full, with the rest retrieved from reference TRBV5-1 and TRBJ2-2, is KAGVTQTPRYLIKTRGQQVTLSCSPISGHRSVSWYQQTPGQGLQFLFEYFSETQRNKGNFPGRFSGRQFSNSRSEMNVSTLELGDSALYLCASRIGTSGTGELFFGEGSRLTVL.

The V call is TRBV11-3, the J call TRBJ1-2; 8 bases are shared with TRBD1. Looked up from germline, CDR1 is SGHNT and CDR2 is YENEEA. This CDR3 region has 16 residues. With 2 bases clipped from V and 0 bases from J, the junction kept 5 bases outside the gene matches. CDR3 in amino acids: CASSLNRDRPNYGYTF. The DNA of the CDR3 is TGTGCCAGCAGCTTAAACCGGGACAGGCCTAACTATGGCTACACCTTC.

The CDR3 region has the DNA TGTGCCAGCACTCTACAACTCGGGACTGAATACGAGCAGTACTTC. Translated: CASTLQLGTEYEQYF. This chain joins TRBV2 and TRBJ2-7; possible D gene TRBD2, 6 bases. The CDR3 totals 15 residues. V dropped 7 bases and J dropped 4 bases, with 20 bases sitting between them. CDR1 and CDR2 (germline): SNHLY, FYNNEI.

This chain links TRBV2 with TRBJ1-2; D is ambiguous. CDR3 length equals 13 residues. In germline, CDR1 is SNHLY, CDR2 FYNNEI. The V end was cut by 6 bases, the J end by 6 bases, with 14 bases between. This chain's CDR3 is CASRLELPHGYTF. DNA for the CDR3: TGTGCCAGCAGGCTAGAACTACCCCATGGCTACACCTTC.

This chain links TRBV15 with TRBJ2-4; 8 bases match TRBD1. Germline V gives CDR1 LNHNV, CDR2 YYDKDF (reference sequence). The CDR3 covers 18 residues. The V gene end was trimmed by 0 bases and the J gene end by 7 bases; junction bases not matched to a gene: 14. The CDR3 reads CATSRDISAGGMSNIQYF. In DNA, the CDR3 is TGTGCCACCAGCAGAGATATCAGTGCAGGGGGCATGAGTAACATTCAGTACTTC.

For this clone: At one end, the junction sequence differs from germline, possibly due to a read error. The V gene is TRBV5-1, the J gene TRBJ2-7, with 11 bases identical to TRBD2. From germline, CDR1 is SGHRS and CDR2 YFSETQ. This CDR3 comprises 19 residues. The CDR3 DNA is TGCGCCGGCAGCTTACACGAGGGACTAGCGGTTCAGTACTCCTACGAGCAGTACTTC. This codes for CAGSLHEGLAVQYSYEQYF. The full variable domain, its missing parts supplied by reference TRBV5-1 and TRBJ2-7, is KAGVTQTPRYLIKTRGQQVTLSCSPISGHRSVSWYQQTPGQGLQFLFEYFSETQRNKGNFPGRFSGRQFSNSRSEMNVSTLELGDSALYLCAGSLHEGLAVQYSYEQYFGPGTRLTVT.

On this clone itself: One junction end does not reproduce the germline sequence, and a read error may be involved. The chain combines TRBV11-3 with TRBJ2-3; TRBD2 is a possible D gene (6 bases). Germline lookup yields CDR1 SGHNT and CDR2 YENEEA. The CDR3 sequence is 12 residues long. CDR3 loop: CASSGERPERDF. The CDR3 DNA reads as TGTGCCAGCAGCGGAGAGCGCCCGGAGCGGGATTTT.

This sequence joins TRBV7-2 and TRBJ1-5; D unclear. The CDR3 runs to 13 residues. Germline loops: CDR1 SGHTA, CDR2 FQGNSA. Trimming shortened V by 4 bases and J by 9 bases, and 13 bases separated the two germline ends. CDR3 in DNA: TGTGCCAGCAGCTCCGACTACCGGGGGCCCCAGCATTTT. Protein: CASSSDYRGPQHF.

The chain recombines TRBV5-1 with TRBJ2-2; 10 positions agree with TRBD2. Germline V gene sequence: CDR1 SGHRS, CDR2 YFSETQ. This CDR3 has 18 amino acids. V trimming: 5 bases; J trimming: 2 bases; junction bases outside the gene matches: 12. CDR3 coding DNA: TGCGCCAGCAGGCCTGAGAGGAGCGGGAGGGTTAACACCGGGGAGCTGTTTTTT. This translates into CASRPERSGRVNTGELFF.

V usage is TRBV28 and J usage is TRBJ2-1; 10 bases match TRBD2. CDR3 length: 16 amino acids. The V segment lost 2 bases and the J segment 7 bases; nucleotides outside the gene matches: 8. Germline CDR1 is MDHEN and CDR2 is SYDVKM. CDR3 sequence: CASSLPSGSIGNEQFF. Here the CDR3 DNA reads TGTGCCAGCAGTTTACCTAGCGGGAGTATTGGGAATGAGCAGTTCTTC.

This rearrangement joins TRBV10-3 to TRBJ1-1, with D possibly TRBD1 on 6 matching bases. The V end lost 5 bases, the J end lost 3 bases, and 10 bases lay between the germline ends. The CDR3 runs 13 residues. CDR1 is ENHRY, CDR2 SYGVKD, per germline. CDR3 sequence: CAISSWTDTEAFF. In DNA form, the CDR3 reads TGTGCCATCAGTTCATGGACAGACACTGAAGCTTTCTTT.

This clone was found a few times. The rearrangement uses TRBV15 and TRBJ1-1, with D tentatively TRBD1 (6 bases). Trimming pared 1 base from V and 7 bases from J, leaving 13 bases between. Germline V lookup: CDR1 LNHNV, CDR2 YYDKDF (reference sequence). This CDR3 contains 14 residues. CDR3 region: CATSRGRTDSEAFF. The CDR3 bases are TGTGCCACCAGCAGAGGCAGGACAGATAGTGAAGCTTTCTTT.

This clone was recorded a few times. The rearrangement uses TRBV19 and TRBJ1-1; D is perhaps TRBD1 (5 bases). Germline CDR1 and CDR2: LNHDA and SQIVND (reference sequence). The CDR3 is 15 amino acids. V was trimmed by 6 bases and J by 6 bases, leaving 20 bases between them. CDR3 nucleotides: TGTGCCAGTAGGCCGGCGTGGGGCACGTCGGCTGAAGCTTTCTTT. It yields the protein CASRPAWGTSAEAFF.

This chain joins TRBV14 and TRBJ2-1; the match to TRBD2 covers 9 bases. Per germline, CDR1 SGHDN and CDR2 FVKESK. After removal of 6 bases from V and 4 bases from J, the junction contained 4 bases not matched to a gene. The CDR3 runs 14 residues. The CDR3 reads CASRQTSGYNEQFF. The CDR3 DNA reads as TGTGCCAGCAGACAGACTAGCGGATACAATGAGCAGTTCTTC.

The chain's CDR3 is CASSRHLRTYNEQFF. Here the CDR3 DNA reads TGTGCCAGCAGTCGACATCTTCGCACCTACAATGAGCAGTTCTTC. J is TRBJ2-1 and V is TRBV2; no clear D. The CDR3 is 15 amino acids. V was trimmed by 5 bases and J by 2 bases, leaving 13 bases between them. Per germline, CDR1 SNHLY and CDR2 FYNNEI.